The T cell receptor (beta chain) under discussion was sequenced for a study of T cell responses to AZD1222 COVID-19 vaccine. As for the study in general: Pooled in the analysis were second doses at about 4 or about 12 weeks. Points from the study as a whole: Females made up more of the donors, who were largely white British, and clonal diversity may have come out too low. The study found vaccine-associated CD4 TCRs spanning spike, dominant at 160-218 and 743-854. Recipients of two AZD1222 doses showed rising Spike-specific TCR breadth and depth.

V dropped 4 bases and J dropped 4; count of bases not matched to a gene: 5. The CDR3 length is 14 residues. Germline CDR1 LGHDT, CDR2 YNNKEL (reference sequence). TCRdb's table, derived via immunoSEQ multiplex PCR, lists solely in-frame clones and lacks some. The sample yields more than 150,000 clones, approximately 90% seen once. On this clone: Its antigen is unknown.

This receptor was obtained from an adult in good health. The input for sequencing was peripheral blood, taken on day 0 of AZD1222 vaccination. The gene calls are TRBV3-1 (or the pseudogene TRBV3-2) and TRBJ2-5, with 8 bases lining up with TRBD1. This CDR3 reads CASSLRTGRETQYF. The CDR3 nucleotides read TGTGCCAGCAGCCTTCGGACAGGGAGAGAGACCCAGTACTTC.